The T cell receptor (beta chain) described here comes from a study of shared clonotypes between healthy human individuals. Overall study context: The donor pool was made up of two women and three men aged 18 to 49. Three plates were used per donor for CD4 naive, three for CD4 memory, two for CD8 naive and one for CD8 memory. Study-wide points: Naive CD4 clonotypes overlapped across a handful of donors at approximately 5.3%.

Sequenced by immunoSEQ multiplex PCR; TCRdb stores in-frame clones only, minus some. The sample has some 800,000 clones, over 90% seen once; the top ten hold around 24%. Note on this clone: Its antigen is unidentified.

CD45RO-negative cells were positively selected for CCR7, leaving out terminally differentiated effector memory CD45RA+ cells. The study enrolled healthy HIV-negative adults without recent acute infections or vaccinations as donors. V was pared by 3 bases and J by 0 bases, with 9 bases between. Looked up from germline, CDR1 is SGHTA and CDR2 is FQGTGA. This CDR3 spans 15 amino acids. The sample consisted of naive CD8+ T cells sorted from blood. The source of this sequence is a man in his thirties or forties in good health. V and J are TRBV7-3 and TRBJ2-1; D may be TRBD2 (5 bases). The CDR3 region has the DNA TGTGCCAGCAGCTTCGCTAGCAGCTCCTACAATGAGCAGTTCTTC. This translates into CASSFASSSYNEQFF.